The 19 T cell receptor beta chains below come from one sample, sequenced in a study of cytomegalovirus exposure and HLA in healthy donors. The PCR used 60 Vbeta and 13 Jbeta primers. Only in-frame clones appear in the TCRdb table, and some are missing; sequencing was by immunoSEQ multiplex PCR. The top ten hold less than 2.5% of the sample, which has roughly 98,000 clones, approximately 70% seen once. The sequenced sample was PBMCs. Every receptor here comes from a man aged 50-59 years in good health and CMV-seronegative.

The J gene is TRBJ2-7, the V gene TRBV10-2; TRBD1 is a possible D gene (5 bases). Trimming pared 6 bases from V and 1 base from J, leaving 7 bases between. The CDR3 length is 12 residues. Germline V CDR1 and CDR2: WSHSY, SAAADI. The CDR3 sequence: CASRNRSYEQYF. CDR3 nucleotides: TGCGCCAGCAGAAACAGGTCCTACGAGCAGTACTTC.

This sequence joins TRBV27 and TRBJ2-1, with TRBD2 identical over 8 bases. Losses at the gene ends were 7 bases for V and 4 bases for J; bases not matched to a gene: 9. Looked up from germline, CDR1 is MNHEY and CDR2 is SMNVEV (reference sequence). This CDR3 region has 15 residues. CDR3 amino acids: CASISVRGVYNEQFF. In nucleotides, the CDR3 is TGTGCCAGCATTTCAGTGCGGGGGGTTTACAATGAGCAGTTCTTC.

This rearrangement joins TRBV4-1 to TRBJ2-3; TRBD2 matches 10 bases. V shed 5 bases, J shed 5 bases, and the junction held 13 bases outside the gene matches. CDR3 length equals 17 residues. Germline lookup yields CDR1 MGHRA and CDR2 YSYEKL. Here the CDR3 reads CASSDRPSGGVIDTQYF. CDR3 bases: TGCGCCAGCAGCGACAGACCGAGCGGGGGGGTAATAGATACGCAGTATTTT.

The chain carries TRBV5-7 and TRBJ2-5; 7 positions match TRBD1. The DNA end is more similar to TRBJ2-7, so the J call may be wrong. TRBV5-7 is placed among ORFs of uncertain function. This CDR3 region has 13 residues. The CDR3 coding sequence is TGTGCCAGCAGCAGGGACAGTATCTACGAGCAGTACTTC. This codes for CASSRDSIYEQYF.

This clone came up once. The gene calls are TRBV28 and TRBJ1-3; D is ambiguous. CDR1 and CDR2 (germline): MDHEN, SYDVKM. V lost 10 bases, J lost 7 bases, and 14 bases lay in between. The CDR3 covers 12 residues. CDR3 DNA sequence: TGTGCCACAACCGCGGAGAGGAACACCATATATTTT. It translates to CATTAERNTIYF.

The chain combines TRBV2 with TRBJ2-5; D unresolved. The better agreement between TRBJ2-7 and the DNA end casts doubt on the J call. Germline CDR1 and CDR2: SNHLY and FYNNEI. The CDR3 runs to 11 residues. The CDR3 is CASSAYYEQYF. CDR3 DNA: TGTGCCAGCAGTGCCTACTACGAGCAGTACTTC.

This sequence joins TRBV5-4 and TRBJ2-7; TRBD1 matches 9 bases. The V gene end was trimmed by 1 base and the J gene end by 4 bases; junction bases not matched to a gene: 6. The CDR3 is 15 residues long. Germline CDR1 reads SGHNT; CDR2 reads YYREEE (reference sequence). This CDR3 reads CASSLRRTGDYEQYF. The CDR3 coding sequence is TGTGCCAGCAGCTTGCGGCGGACAGGGGATTACGAGCAGTACTTC.

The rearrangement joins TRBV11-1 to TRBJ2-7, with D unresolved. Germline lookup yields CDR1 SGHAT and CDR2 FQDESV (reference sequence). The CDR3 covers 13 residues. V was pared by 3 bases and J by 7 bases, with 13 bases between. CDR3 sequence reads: CASSFSPWREQYF. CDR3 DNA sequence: TGTGCCAGCAGCTTTTCCCCCTGGAGAGAGCAGTACTTC.

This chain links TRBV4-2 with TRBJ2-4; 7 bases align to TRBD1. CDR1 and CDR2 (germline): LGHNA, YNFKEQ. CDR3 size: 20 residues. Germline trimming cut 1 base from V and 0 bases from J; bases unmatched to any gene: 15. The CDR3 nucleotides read TGTGCCAGCAGCCAAGCCCAGGACAGGCCGATGTATCTAGCCAAAAACATTCAGTACTTC. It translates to CASSQAQDRPMYLAKNIQYF.

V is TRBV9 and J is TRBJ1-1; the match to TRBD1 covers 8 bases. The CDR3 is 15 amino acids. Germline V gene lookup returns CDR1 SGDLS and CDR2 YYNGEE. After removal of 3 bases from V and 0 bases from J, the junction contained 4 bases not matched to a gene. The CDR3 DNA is TGTGCCAGCAGCGACCGACAGGGGATGAACACTGAAGCTTTCTTT. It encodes CASSDRQGMNTEAFF. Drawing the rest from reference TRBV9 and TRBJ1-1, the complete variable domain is DSGVTQTPKHLITATGQRVTLRCSPRSGDLSVYWYQQSLDQGLQFLIQYYNGEERAKGNILERFSAQQFPDLHSELNLSSLELGDSALYFCASSDRQGMNTEAFFGQGTRLTVV.

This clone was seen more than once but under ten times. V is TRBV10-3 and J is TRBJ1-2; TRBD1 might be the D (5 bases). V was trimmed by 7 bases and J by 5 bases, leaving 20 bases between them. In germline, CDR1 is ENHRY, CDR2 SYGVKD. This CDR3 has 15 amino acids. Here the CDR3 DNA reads TGTGCCATCACTCCAACCCAAGGGGCGGGGTATGGCTACACCTTC. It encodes CAITPTQGAGYGYTF.

CDR3 coding DNA: TGTGCCAGCAGAGCAGGGATAACGAAGATGGACACCGGGGAGCTGTTTTTT. Protein: CASRAGITKMDTGELFF. J is TRBJ2-2 and V is TRBV28, with D perhaps matching TRBD1 (5 bases). The CDR3 spans 17 residues. V lost 6 bases to trimming and J lost 3 bases, with 20 bases between them. The germline V gene has CDR1 MDHEN and CDR2 SYDVKM.

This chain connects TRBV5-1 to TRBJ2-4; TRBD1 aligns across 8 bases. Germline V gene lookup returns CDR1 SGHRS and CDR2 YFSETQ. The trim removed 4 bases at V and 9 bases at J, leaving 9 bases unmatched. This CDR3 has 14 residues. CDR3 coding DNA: TGCGCCAGCAGCAAAGACAGGGGATACGGCATTCAGTACTTC. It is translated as CASSKDRGYGIQYF.

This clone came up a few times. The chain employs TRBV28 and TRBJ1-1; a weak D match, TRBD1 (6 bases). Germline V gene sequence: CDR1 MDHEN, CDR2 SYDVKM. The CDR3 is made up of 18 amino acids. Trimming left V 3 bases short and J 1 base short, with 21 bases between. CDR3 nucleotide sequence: TGTGCCAGCAGTTTCGGAACGAGAGGGGGAAAGAGGAACACTGAAGCTTTCTTT. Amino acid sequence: CASSFGTRGGKRNTEAFF.

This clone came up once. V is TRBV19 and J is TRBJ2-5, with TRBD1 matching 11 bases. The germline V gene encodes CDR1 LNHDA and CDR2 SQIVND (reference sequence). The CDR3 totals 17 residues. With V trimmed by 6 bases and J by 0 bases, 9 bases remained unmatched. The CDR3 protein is CASSRPPGQGDQETQYF. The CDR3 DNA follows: TGTGCCAGTAGCCGCCCTCCGGGACAGGGGGACCAAGAGACCCAGTACTTC.

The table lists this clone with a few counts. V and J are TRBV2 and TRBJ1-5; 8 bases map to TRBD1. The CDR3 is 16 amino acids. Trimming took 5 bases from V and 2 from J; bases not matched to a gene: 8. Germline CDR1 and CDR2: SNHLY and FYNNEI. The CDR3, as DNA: TGTGCCAGCAGTTCAGGGGGCCAAGTCCGCAATCAGCCCCAGCATTTT. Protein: CASSSGGQVRNQPQHF.

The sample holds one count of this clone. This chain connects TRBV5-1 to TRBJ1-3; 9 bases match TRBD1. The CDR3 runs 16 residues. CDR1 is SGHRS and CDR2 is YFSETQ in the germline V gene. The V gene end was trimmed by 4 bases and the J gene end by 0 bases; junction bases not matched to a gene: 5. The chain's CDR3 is CASSRDRADSGNTIYF. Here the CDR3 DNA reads TGCGCCAGCAGCCGGGACAGGGCGGACTCTGGAAACACCATATATTTT.

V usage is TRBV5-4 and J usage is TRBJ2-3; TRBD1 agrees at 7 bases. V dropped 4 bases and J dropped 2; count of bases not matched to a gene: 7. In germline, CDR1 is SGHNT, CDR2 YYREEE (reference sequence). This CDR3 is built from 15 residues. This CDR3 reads CASSTRTGDTDTQYF. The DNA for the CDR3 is TGTGCCAGCAGCACTCGGACAGGAGACACAGATACGCAGTATTTT.

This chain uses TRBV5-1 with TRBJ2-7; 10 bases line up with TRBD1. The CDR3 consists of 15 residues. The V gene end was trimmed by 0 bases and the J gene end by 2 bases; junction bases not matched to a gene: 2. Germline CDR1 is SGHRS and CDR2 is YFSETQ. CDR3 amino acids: CASSLEGTGAYEQYF. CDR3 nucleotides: TGCGCCAGCAGCTTGGAAGGGACAGGGGCCTACGAGCAGTACTTC.